This T cell receptor beta chain was captured in a study of blood T cells in healthy people across ages. Whole-study findings and limits: The study found more naive CD4+ cells and higher diversity in long-lived than aged donors.

Sample-barcoded 5' priming and a J-beta primer mix drove a second PCR of 7 to 11 cycles. MiXCR, run by TCRdb on the 5' RACE reads, gives a single entry per CDR3 protein. Of around 800,000 distinct CDR3 sequences in the sample, roughly 26% were seen once. CDR3 length: 16 amino acids. With regard to this clonotype: Its antigen is undetermined.

These data are also associated with another study on T cells of mothers and their children. Per that paper: Per 15 ul, 1.5 ug of RNA was used, with all extracted RNA going into cDNA synthesis. When the second PCR was run, its M1S primer added sample barcodes and 2-4 random nucleotides. In each mother, TCR beta CDR3 reads exceeded 9.5 million; in each child, they numbered 2.5 million to 3.5 million.

The sequenced material came from blood. The J gene is TRBJ2-3, the V gene TRBV12-3 or TRBV12-4, with D possibly being TRBD1 (6 bases). TRBJ1-5 matches the DNA end more closely, so the J call is doubtful. The clonotype was recovered from a boy younger than 18 in good health. The CDR3, as DNA: TGTGCCAGCAGTCACACCCAGCGGGGGGGCCCAGATACGCAGCATTTT. This gives the protein CASSHTQRGGPDTQHF.